The sequence of this TCR beta chain was determined in a study of CD8 T cells in ankylosing spondylitis. The study, taken as a whole, reports: Certain motif variants had earlier been reported in reactive arthritis synovial fluid and blood. In ankylosing spondylitis blood, a motif of about 8 highly homologous TCR beta variants appeared characteristic.

Each TCR beta library was made by quantitative 5'-RACE that incorporated molecular barcodes. TCRdb passed the 5' RACE reads through MiXCR, listing each CDR3 protein once. Of about 540,000 distinct CDR3 sequences listed, more than 9.5% are singletons. About this clonotype itself: Its antigen is currently unknown. A much larger clone differs by one base, so this may be a read error.

Trimming stripped 2 bases from V and 5 bases from J, with 3 bases between. The CDR3 runs to 10 residues. Germline V gene data show CDR1 as DFQATT and CDR2 as SNEGSKA (reference sequence). The sample was blood, either unsorted or a sorted T cell fraction (not recorded which). The chain links TRBV20-1 to TRBJ2-5; D is unresolved. The source is a male donor with ankylosing spondylitis. CDR3 nucleotide sequence: TGCAGTGCTAGAATTGAGACCCAGTACTTC. It specifies CSARIETQYF.